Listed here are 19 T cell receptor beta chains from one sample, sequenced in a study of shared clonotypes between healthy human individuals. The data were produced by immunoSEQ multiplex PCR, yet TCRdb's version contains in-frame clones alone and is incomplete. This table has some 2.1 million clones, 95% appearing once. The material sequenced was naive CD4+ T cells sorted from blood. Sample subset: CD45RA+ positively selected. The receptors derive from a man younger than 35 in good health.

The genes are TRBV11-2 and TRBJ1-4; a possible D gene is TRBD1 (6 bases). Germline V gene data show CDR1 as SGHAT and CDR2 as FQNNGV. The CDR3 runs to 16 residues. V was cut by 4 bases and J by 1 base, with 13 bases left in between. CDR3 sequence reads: CASSSGVFGTNEKLFF. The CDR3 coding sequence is TGTGCCAGCAGCTCAGGGGTCTTCGGAACTAATGAAAAACTGTTTTTT.

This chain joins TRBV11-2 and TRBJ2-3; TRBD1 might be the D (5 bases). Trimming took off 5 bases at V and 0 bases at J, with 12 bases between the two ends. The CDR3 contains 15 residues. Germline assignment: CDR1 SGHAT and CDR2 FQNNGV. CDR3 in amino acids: CASSRQSASTDTQYF. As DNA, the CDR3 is TGTGCCAGCAGCCGACAGAGTGCTAGCACAGATACGCAGTATTTT.

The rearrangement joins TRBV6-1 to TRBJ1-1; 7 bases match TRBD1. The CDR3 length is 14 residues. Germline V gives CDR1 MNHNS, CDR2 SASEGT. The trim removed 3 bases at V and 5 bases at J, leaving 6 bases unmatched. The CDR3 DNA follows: TGTGCCAGCAGTGACTCGGGACAGAGGACTGAAGCTTTCTTT. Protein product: CASSDSGQRTEAFF.

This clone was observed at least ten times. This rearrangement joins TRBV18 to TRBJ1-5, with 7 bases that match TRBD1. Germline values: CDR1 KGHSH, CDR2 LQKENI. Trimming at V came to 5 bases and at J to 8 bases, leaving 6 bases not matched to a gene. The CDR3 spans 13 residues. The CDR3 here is CASSDDDREPQHF. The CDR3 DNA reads TGTGCCAGCTCAGATGACGACAGGGAGCCCCAGCATTTT.

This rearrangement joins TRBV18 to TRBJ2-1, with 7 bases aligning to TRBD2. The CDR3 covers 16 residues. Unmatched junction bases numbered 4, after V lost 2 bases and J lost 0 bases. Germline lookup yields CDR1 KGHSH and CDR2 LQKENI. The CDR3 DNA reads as TGTGCCAGCTCACCAGTCGGGGGGAGCTCCTACAATGAGCAGTTCTTC. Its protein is CASSPVGGSSYNEQFF.

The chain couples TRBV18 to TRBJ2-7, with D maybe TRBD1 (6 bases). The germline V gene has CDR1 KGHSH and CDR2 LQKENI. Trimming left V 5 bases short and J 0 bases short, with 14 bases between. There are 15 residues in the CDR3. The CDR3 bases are TGTGCCAGCTCATCTTACAGGGTCCCCTCCTACGAGCAGTACTTC. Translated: CASSSYRVPSYEQYF.

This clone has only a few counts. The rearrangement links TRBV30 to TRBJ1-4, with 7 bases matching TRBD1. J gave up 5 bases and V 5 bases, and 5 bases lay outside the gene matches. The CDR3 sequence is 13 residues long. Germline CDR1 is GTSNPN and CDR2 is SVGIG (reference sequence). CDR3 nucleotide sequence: TGTGCCTGGGGGGGACAGAGAAATGAAAAACTGTTTTTT. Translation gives CAWGGQRNEKLFF.

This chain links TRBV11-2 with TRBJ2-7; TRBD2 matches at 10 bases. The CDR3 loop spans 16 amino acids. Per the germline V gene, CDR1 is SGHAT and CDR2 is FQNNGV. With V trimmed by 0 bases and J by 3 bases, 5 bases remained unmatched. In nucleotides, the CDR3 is TGTGCCAGCAGCTTAGATCATTTAGCGGGGGGCTACGAGCAGTACTTC. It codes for CASSLDHLAGGYEQYF.

CDR3 sequence reads: CASSYWSGGIKETQYF. The CDR3 DNA reads as TGTGCCAGCAGTTACTGGTCCGGGGGGATAAAAGAGACCCAGTACTTC. This chain connects TRBV6-5 to TRBJ2-5; 7 nucleotides match TRBD2. This CDR3 has 16 residues. CDR1 is MNHEY, CDR2 SVGAGI, per germline. V was clipped by 1 base and J by 3 bases; unmatched bases: 8.

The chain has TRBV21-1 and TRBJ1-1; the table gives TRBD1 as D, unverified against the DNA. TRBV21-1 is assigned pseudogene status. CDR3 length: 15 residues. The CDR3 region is CASRLGQSPNTEAFF. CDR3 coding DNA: TGTGCCAGCAGACTAGGACAGAGTCCGAACACTGAAGCTTTCTTT.

The DNA for the CDR3 is TGTGCCAGCAGCTTGGCCCTCAGGGGCGACACCGGGGAGCTGTTTTTT. Residues: CASSLALRGDTGELFF. This rearrangement joins TRBV5-4 to TRBJ2-2; weak D call: TRBD1 (6 bases). The CDR3 length is 16 residues. The germline CDR1 and CDR2 sequences are SGHNT and YYREEE (reference sequence). Trimming took 0 bases from V and 3 from J, leaving 12 bases between them.

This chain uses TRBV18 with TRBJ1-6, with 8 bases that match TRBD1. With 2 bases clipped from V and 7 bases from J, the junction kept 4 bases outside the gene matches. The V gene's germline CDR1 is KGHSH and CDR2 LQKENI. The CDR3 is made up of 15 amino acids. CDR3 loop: CASSPIGTGNSPLHF. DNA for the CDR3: TGTGCCAGCTCACCAATAGGGACAGGAAATTCACCCCTCCACTTT.

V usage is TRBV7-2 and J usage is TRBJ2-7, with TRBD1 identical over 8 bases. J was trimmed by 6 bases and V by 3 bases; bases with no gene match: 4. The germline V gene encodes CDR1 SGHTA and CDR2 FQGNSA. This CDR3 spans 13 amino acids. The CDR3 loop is CASSLDRAVEQYF. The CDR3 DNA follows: TGTGCCAGCAGCTTGGACAGGGCCGTCGAGCAGTACTTC.

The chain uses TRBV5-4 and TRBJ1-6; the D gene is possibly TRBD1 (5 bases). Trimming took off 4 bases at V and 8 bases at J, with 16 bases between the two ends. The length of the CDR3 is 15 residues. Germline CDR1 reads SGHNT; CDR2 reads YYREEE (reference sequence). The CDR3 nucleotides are TGTGCCAGCAGCCGCCGGCAGGGTGGGGATTCACCCCTCCACTTT. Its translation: CASSRRQGGDSPLHF.

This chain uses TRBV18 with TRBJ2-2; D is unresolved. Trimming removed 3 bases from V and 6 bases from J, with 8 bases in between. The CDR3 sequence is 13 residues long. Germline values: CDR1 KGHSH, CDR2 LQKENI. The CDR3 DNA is TGTGCCAGCTCACCGGAACGGGCCGGGGAGCTGTTTTTT. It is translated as CASSPERAGELFF.

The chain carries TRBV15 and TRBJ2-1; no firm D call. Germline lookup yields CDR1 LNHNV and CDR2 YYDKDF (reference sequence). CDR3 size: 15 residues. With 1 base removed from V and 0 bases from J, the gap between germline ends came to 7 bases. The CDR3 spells CATSRAASSYNEQFF. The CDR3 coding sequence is TGTGCCACCAGCAGAGCGGCGAGCTCCTACAATGAGCAGTTCTTC.

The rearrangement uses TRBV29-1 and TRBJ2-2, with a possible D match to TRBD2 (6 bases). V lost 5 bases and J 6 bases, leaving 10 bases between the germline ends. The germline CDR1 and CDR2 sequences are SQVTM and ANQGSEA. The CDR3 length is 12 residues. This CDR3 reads CSVYGEAGELFF. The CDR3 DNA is TGCAGCGTTTACGGGGAGGCCGGGGAGCTGTTTTTT.

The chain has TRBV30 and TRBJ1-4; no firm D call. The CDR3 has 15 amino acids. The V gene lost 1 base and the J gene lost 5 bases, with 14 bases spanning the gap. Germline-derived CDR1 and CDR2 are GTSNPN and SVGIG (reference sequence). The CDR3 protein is CAWSGVLTLNEKLFF. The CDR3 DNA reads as TGTGCCTGGAGTGGAGTGCTGACATTGAATGAAAAACTGTTTTTT.

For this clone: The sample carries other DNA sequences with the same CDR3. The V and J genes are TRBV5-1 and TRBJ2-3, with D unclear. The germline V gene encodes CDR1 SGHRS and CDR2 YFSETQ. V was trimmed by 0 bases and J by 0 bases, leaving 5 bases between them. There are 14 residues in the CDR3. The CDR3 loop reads CASSLVDSTDTQYF. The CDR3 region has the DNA TGCGCCAGCAGCTTGGTGGACAGCACAGATACGCAGTATTTT. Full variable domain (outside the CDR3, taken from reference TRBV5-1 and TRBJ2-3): KAGVTQTPRYLIKTRGQQVTLSCSPISGHRSVSWYQQTPGQGLQFLFEYFSETQRNKGNFPGRFSGRQFSNSRSEMNVSTLELGDSALYLCASSLVDSTDTQYFGPGTRLTVL.